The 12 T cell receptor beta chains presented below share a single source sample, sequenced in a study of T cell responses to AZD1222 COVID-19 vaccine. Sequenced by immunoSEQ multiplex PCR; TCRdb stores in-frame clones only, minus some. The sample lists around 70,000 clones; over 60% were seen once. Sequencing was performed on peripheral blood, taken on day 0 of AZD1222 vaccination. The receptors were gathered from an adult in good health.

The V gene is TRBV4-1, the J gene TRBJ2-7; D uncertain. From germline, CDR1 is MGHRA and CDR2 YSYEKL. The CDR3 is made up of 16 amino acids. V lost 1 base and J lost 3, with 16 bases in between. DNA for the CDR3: TGCGCCAGCAGCCAAGGTTTAGGACGTTCTTACTACGAGCAGTACTTC. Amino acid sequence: CASSQGLGRSYYEQYF.

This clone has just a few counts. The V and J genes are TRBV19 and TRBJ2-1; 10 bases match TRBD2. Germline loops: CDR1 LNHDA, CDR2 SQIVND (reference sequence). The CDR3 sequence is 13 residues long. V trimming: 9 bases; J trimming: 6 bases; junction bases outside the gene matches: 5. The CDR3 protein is CASSSGGFNEQFF. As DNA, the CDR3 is TGTGCCAGCTCTAGCGGGGGCTTCAATGAGCAGTTCTTC. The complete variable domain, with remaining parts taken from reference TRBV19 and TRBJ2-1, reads DGGITQSPKYLFRKEGQNVTLSCEQNLNHDAMYWYRQDPGQGLRLIYYSQIVNDFQKGDIAEGYSVSREKKESFPLTVTSAQKNPTAFYLCASSSGGFNEQFFGPGTRLTVL.

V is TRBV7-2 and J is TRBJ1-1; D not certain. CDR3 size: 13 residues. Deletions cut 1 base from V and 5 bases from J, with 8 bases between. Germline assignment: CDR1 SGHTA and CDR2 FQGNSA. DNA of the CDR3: TGTGCCAGCAGCTTAGGGTGGCAGACTGAAGCTTTCTTT. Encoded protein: CASSLGWQTEAFF. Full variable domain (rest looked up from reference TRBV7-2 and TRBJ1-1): GAGVSQSPSNKVTEKGKDVELRCDPISGHTALYWYRQSLGQGLEFLIYFQGNSAPDKSGLPSDRFSAERTGGSVSTLTIQRTQQEDSAVYLCASSLGWQTEAFFGQGTRLTVV.

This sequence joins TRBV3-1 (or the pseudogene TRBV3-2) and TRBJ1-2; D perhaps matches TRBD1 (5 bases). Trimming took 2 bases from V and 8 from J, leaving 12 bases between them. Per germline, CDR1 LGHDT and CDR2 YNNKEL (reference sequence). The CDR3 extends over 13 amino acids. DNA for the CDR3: TGTGCCAGCAGCCAACTCCGGGACGAAGGCTACACCTTC. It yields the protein CASSQLRDEGYTF.

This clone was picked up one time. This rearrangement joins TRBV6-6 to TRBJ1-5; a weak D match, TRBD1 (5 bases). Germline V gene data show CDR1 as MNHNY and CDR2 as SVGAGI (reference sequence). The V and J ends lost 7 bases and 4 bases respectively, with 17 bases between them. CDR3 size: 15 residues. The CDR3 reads CASINEGPKNQPQHF. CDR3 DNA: TGTGCCAGCATAAACGAGGGACCGAAGAATCAGCCCCAGCATTTT.

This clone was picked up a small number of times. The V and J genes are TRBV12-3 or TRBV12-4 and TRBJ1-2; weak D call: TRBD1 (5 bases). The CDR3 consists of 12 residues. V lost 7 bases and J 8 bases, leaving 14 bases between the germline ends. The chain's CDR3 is CASMGPTNGYTF. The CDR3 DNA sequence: TGTGCCAGCATGGGGCCTACCAACGGCTACACCTTC.

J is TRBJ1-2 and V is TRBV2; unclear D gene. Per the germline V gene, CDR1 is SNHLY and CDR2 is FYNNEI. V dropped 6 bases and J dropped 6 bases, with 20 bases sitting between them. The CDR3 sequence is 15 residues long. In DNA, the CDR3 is TGTGCCAGCAGAGGAAGCATGAGGGTTCTAAATGGCTACACCTTC. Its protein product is CASRGSMRVLNGYTF.

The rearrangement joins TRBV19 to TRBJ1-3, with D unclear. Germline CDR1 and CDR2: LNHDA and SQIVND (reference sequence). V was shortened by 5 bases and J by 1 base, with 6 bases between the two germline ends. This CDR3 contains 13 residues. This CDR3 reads CASSPQSGNTIYF. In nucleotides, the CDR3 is TGTGCCAGTAGTCCCCAATCTGGAAACACCATATATTTT.

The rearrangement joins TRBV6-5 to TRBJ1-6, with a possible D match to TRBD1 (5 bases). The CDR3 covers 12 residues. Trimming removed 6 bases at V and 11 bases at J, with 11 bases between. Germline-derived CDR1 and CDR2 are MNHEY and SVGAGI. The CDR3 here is CASRPQVAPLHF. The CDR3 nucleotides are TGTGCCAGCAGGCCACAGGTAGCACCCCTCCACTTT.

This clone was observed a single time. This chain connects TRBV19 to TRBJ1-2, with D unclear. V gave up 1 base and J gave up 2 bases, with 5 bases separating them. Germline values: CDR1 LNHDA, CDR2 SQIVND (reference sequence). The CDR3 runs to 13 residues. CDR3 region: CASSIGLNYGYTF. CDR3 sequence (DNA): TGTGCCAGTAGTATAGGACTAAACTATGGCTACACCTTC.

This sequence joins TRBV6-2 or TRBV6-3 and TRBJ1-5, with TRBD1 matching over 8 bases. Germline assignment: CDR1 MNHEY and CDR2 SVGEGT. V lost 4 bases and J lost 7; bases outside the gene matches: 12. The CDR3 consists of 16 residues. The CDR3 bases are TGTGCCAGCAGTTTCCTCAGATCAGGGGGCCGACAGCCCCAGCATTTT. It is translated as CASSFLRSGGRQPQHF.

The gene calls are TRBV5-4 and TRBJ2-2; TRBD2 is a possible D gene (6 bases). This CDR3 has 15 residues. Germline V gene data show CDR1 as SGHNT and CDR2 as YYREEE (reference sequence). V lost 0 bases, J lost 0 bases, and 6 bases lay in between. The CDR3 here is CASSLGLANTGELFF. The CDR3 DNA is TGTGCCAGCAGCTTGGGACTAGCGAACACCGGGGAGCTGTTTTTT.